Below, 4 T cell receptor beta chains from the same sample are listed, as sequenced in a study of cytomegalovirus exposure and HLA in healthy donors. PCR involved 60 Vbeta and 13 Jbeta primers. Clones were read by immunoSEQ multiplex PCR, and TCRdb kept only the in-frame ones, dropping some. The sample carries roughly 160,000 clones, around 77% recorded once. Sequenced: PBMCs. These receptors all come from a woman in her 30s in good health and CMV-seronegative.

The genes are TRBV5-1 and TRBJ2-1; 8 nucleotides match TRBD2. The CDR3 loop spans 16 amino acids. In germline, CDR1 is SGHRS, CDR2 YFSETQ. Trimming cost V 4 bases and J 7 bases; bases outside gene matches: 13. CDR3: CASSPAATSARNEQFF. The CDR3 DNA reads TGCGCCAGCAGCCCGGCCGCGACTAGCGCTAGGAATGAGCAGTTCTTC. Variable domain in full (rest from reference TRBV5-1 and TRBJ2-1): KAGVTQTPRYLIKTRGQQVTLSCSPISGHRSVSWYQQTPGQGLQFLFEYFSETQRNKGNFPGRFSGRQFSNSRSEMNVSTLELGDSALYLCASSPAATSARNEQFFGPGTRLTVL.

This chain connects TRBV11-1 to TRBJ1-2, with 7 bases identical to TRBD1. V lost 5 bases to trimming and J lost 7 bases; unmatched junction nucleotides: 7. Germline V gives CDR1 SGHAT, CDR2 FQDESV (reference sequence). CDR3 size: 13 residues. CDR3: CASSGQGDSGYTF. In nucleotides, the CDR3 is TGTGCCAGCAGCGGGCAGGGGGACTCTGGCTACACCTTC.

V usage is TRBV5-1 and J usage is TRBJ2-6; no reliable D call. The CDR3 extends over 16 amino acids. Trimming left V 1 base short and J 0 bases short, with 8 bases between. The germline V gene has CDR1 SGHRS and CDR2 YFSETQ. The CDR3 loop is CASSLINFSGANVLTF. Written as DNA, the CDR3 is TGCGCCAGCAGCTTGATTAACTTCTCTGGGGCCAACGTCCTGACTTTC. The variable domain in full, completed from reference TRBV5-1 and TRBJ2-6, reads KAGVTQTPRYLIKTRGQQVTLSCSPISGHRSVSWYQQTPGQGLQFLFEYFSETQRNKGNFPGRFSGRQFSNSRSEMNVSTLELGDSALYLCASSLINFSGANVLTFGAGSRLTVL.

The chain combines TRBV7-9 with TRBJ1-5; D gene uncertain. The germline V gene encodes CDR1 SEHNR and CDR2 FQNEAQ (reference sequence). Deletions cut 1 base from V and 6 bases from J, with 7 bases between. There are 13 residues in the CDR3. CDR3 in DNA: TGTGCCAGCAGCTTAGGGGAGAGTCAGCCCCAGCATTTT. Translated, it gives CASSLGESQPQHF.